One and the same sample provided the 10 T cell receptor beta chains below, sequenced in a study of ipilimumab plus nivolumab after autologous stem cell transplantation. Clones were read by immunoSEQ multiplex PCR, and TCRdb kept only the in-frame ones, dropping some. Altogether about 43,000 clones are present, 70% to 90% being singletons, with the ten largest covering approximately 0.87%. The sample was PBMCs, taken in a trial of ipilimumab plus nivolumab as post-transplant consolidation. The receptors come from a male donor with multiple myeloma.

The chain combines TRBV5-5 with TRBJ1-1; D not certain. The CDR3 consists of 14 residues. Germline V gives CDR1 SGHKS, CDR2 YYEKEE (reference sequence). V was pared by 4 bases and J by 6 bases, with 16 bases between. CDR3 coding DNA: TGTGCCAGCAGCCCCAATCCGACCTACGCTGAAGCTTTCTTT. Protein product: CASSPNPTYAEAFF.

This chain connects TRBV27 to TRBJ2-7; D is perhaps TRBD2 (6 bases). The V gene lost 2 bases and the J gene lost 1 base, with 12 bases spanning the gap. Germline V gene data show CDR1 as MNHEY and CDR2 as SMNVEV (reference sequence). The CDR3 covers 15 residues. CDR3 protein: CASSLRGEASYEQYF. For the CDR3, the DNA is TGTGCCAGCAGTTTAAGAGGGGAGGCATCCTACGAGCAGTACTTC.

The CDR3 DNA is TGTGCCAGCAGCTTGTCCTCCGGGACTAGATCCTACGAGCAGTACTTC. Protein sequence: CASSLSSGTRSYEQYF. J is TRBJ2-7 and V is TRBV5-6; TRBD2 aligns across 8 bases. In germline, CDR1 is SGHDT, CDR2 YYEEEE. V shed 1 base, J shed 1 base, and the junction held 7 bases outside the gene matches. This CDR3 spans 16 amino acids.

This clone was picked up one time. J is TRBJ1-2 and V is TRBV2, with 8 bases fitting TRBD1. In germline, CDR1 is SNHLY, CDR2 FYNNEI. J was trimmed by 4 bases and V by 6 bases; bases with no gene match: 10. The CDR3 has 15 amino acids. CDR3 in DNA: TGTGCCAGCAGCGCAAGAGACAGGGGAGGCTATGGCTACACCTTC. Protein product: CASSARDRGGYGYTF. The whole variable domain, filled in from reference TRBV2 and TRBJ1-2, reads EPEVTQTPSHQVTQMGQEVILRCVPISNHLYFYWYRQILGQKVEFLVSFYNNEISEKSEIFDDQFSVERPDGSNFTLKIRSTKLEDSAMYFCASSARDRGGYGYTFGSGTRLTVV.

The rearrangement uses TRBV7-2 and TRBJ2-7; 11 bases match TRBD2. V lost 2 bases and J lost 2; bases outside the gene matches: 8. The CDR3 is 17 residues long. Germline CDR1 is SGHTA and CDR2 is FQGNSA. The DNA for the CDR3 is TGTGCCAGCAGCTTAATTGGTCTAGCGGGAGGCCCCTACGAGCAGTACTTC. It codes for CASSLIGLAGGPYEQYF.

This sequence joins TRBV27 and TRBJ2-3; TRBD2 might be the D (6 bases). There are 12 residues in the CDR3. Germline V CDR1 and CDR2: MNHEY, SMNVEV (reference sequence). V lost 10 bases, J lost 10 bases, and 18 bases lay in between. CDR3 in amino acids: CATTSPIAAQYF. CDR3 nucleotides: TGTGCCACCACTAGCCCCATAGCGGCGCAGTATTTT.

V gene TRBV19 combines with J gene TRBJ2-3, with TRBD1 matching over 7 bases. The CDR3 loop spans 14 amino acids. The germline CDR1 and CDR2 sequences are LNHDA and SQIVND (reference sequence). V trimming: 6 bases; J trimming: 2 bases; junction bases outside the gene matches: 5. The CDR3 loop reads CASRTGQTTDTQYF. The CDR3 DNA reads TGTGCCAGTAGGACAGGGCAAACCACAGATACGCAGTATTTT. The full variable domain, in which reference TRBV19 and TRBJ2-3 provide the parts outside the CDR3, is DGGITQSPKYLFRKEGQNVTLSCEQNLNHDAMYWYRQDPGQGLRLIYYSQIVNDFQKGDIAEGYSVSREKKESFPLTVTSAQKNPTAFYLCASRTGQTTDTQYFGPGTRLTVL.

The count of this clone is one. The chain links TRBV6-1 to TRBJ2-3, with TRBD1 identical over 8 bases. The CDR3 loop spans 15 amino acids. Trimming removed 3 bases from V and 8 bases from J; junction bases left unmatched: 10. Germline-derived CDR1 and CDR2 are MNHNS and SASEGT. The CDR3 is CASSDDRGHLATQYF. In DNA form, the CDR3 reads TGTGCCAGCAGTGACGACAGGGGCCACCTTGCTACGCAGTATTTT.

The chain links TRBV5-1 to TRBJ2-1; no firm D call. CDR3 size: 13 residues. The germline gives CDR1 SGHRS, CDR2 YFSETQ. V was shortened by 4 bases and J by 3 bases, with 8 bases between the two germline ends. CDR3 residues: CASSNAGYNEQFF. The CDR3 DNA reads TGCGCCAGCAGCAATGCTGGCTACAATGAGCAGTTCTTC. Full variable domain (rest looked up from reference TRBV5-1 and TRBJ2-1): KAGVTQTPRYLIKTRGQQVTLSCSPISGHRSVSWYQQTPGQGLQFLFEYFSETQRNKGNFPGRFSGRQFSNSRSEMNVSTLELGDSALYLCASSNAGYNEQFFGPGTRLTVL.

The chain couples TRBV27 to TRBJ2-7; D is possibly TRBD2 (7 bases). V was shortened by 7 bases and J by 4 bases, with 14 bases between the two germline ends. This CDR3 is built from 13 residues. The germline gives CDR1 MNHEY, CDR2 SMNVEV (reference sequence). The DNA for the CDR3 is TGTGCCAGCAAAGGGGGGGGACTGTACGAGCAGTACTTC. Translation gives CASKGGGLYEQYF.